Following are 19 T cell receptor beta chains from one sample sequenced in a study of cytomegalovirus exposure and HLA in healthy donors. Libraries were prepared by immunoSEQ multiplex PCR; TCRdb keeps only in-frame clonotypes and omits some of them. Of approximately 150,000 clones in the sample, around 81% were seen once. Sequencing used PBMCs. These receptors all come from a man aged 25 to 40 in good health and CMV-seropositive.

This sequence joins TRBV9 and TRBJ1-1; D unresolved. The germline V gene encodes CDR1 SGDLS and CDR2 YYNGEE. V was cut by 2 bases and J by 1 base, with 9 bases left in between. This CDR3 spans 14 amino acids. The CDR3 sequence: CASSVRRENTEAFF. The CDR3 DNA reads TGTGCCAGCAGCGTCCGACGGGAGAACACTGAAGCTTTCTTT. The whole variable domain, filled in from reference TRBV9 and TRBJ1-1, reads DSGVTQTPKHLITATGQRVTLRCSPRSGDLSVYWYQQSLDQGLQFLIQYYNGEERAKGNILERFSAQQFPDLHSELNLSSLELGDSALYFCASSVRRENTEAFFGQGTRLTVV.

This clone was seen only a few times. The gene calls are TRBV4-1 and TRBJ2-7; 10 nucleotides match TRBD2. The CDR3 is 13 residues long. In germline, CDR1 is MGHRA, CDR2 YSYEKL. The trim removed 2 bases at V and 7 bases at J, leaving 2 bases unmatched. CDR3 nucleotide sequence: TGCGCCAGCAGCCAACCGGGACTAGCGGAGCAGTACTTC. Its translation is CASSQPGLAEQYF.

This chain links TRBV19 with TRBJ2-3, with a tentative D call TRBD1 (5 bases). Germline V gives CDR1 LNHDA, CDR2 SQIVND (reference sequence). This CDR3 is 21 amino acids long. The V and J ends lost 3 bases and 0 bases respectively, with 28 bases between them. This CDR3 reads CASSMTVGPESTSPSTDTQYF. As DNA, the CDR3 is TGTGCCAGTAGTATGACCGTGGGGCCGGAGTCTACATCCCCTAGCACAGATACGCAGTATTTT.

This clone was observed a few times. The J gene is TRBJ2-7, the V gene TRBV27, with D perhaps matching TRBD2 (5 bases). Germline CDR1 and CDR2: MNHEY and SMNVEV (reference sequence). V was trimmed by 4 bases and J by 3 bases, leaving 10 bases between them. The CDR3 is 13 amino acids. CDR3 nucleotide sequence: TGTGCCAGCAGTTGGGGAGCGTTCTACGAGCAGTACTTC. Protein sequence: CASSWGAFYEQYF.

The chain combines TRBV2 with TRBJ2-3; 9 bases match TRBD2. Germline loops: CDR1 SNHLY, CDR2 FYNNEI. The CDR3 totals 14 residues. The J segment lost 4 bases and the V segment lost 6 bases, leaving 5 bases of the junction unmatched. The chain's CDR3 is CASRIAGVSDTQYF. CDR3 in DNA: TGTGCCAGCAGGATAGCGGGGGTTTCAGATACGCAGTATTTT.

Turning to this clone: Sequence at one end of the junction differs from germline and may be a read error. The V call is TRBV20-1, the J call TRBJ1-2; D is undetermined. Germline CDR1 is DFQATT and CDR2 is SNEGSKA (reference sequence). The CDR3 covers 10 residues. The DNA for the CDR3 is TGTGCGGGCGGAAACTATGGCTACACCTTC. Its translation: CAGGNYGYTF.

This chain links TRBV19 with TRBJ2-2, with 12 bases fitting TRBD1. The CDR3 has 18 amino acids. Trimming cost V 1 base and J 7 bases; bases outside gene matches: 10. Germline V gene sequence: CDR1 LNHDA, CDR2 SQIVND (reference sequence). DNA for the CDR3: TGTGCCAGTAGTATAGCCGGTCCGGGACAGGGGGCGAACGGGGAGCTGTTTTTT. Its protein product is CASSIAGPGQGANGELFF.

The chain has TRBV4-2 and TRBJ1-1; D not resolved. The germline V gene encodes CDR1 LGHNA and CDR2 YNFKEQ. The CDR3 consists of 14 residues. V lost 1 base and J lost 1, with 7 bases in between. In DNA form, the CDR3 reads TGTGCCAGCAGCCAAGGACATCAGAACACTGAAGCTTTCTTT. It yields the protein CASSQGHQNTEAFF.

The genes are TRBV5-1 and TRBJ1-1; D is unresolved. The V and J ends lost 3 bases and 4 bases respectively, with 16 bases between them. Germline CDR1 is SGHRS and CDR2 is YFSETQ. The CDR3 spans 15 residues. As DNA, the CDR3 is TGCGCCAGCAGCTCTCGTCTTGTGGGAGCCACTGAAGCTTTCTTT. This gives the protein CASSSRLVGATEAFF.

This rearrangement joins TRBV23-1 to TRBJ2-2; TRBD2 is a possible D gene (6 bases). TRBV23-1 is an ORF, and what it does is uncertain. The CDR3 covers 17 residues. Trimming cost V 0 bases and J 6 bases, with 17 bases left between them. Here the CDR3 DNA reads TGCGCCAGCAGTCAATCGGAGGGTGCTAGTGACGCCGGGGAGCTGTTTTTT. Its translation: CASSQSEGASDAGELFF.

This rearrangement joins TRBV7-8 to TRBJ1-1; possibly TRBD1 for D (6 bases). Between the trimmed V and J ends, which lost 5 bases and 1 base, there was a span of 11 bases. Germline assignment: CDR1 SGHVS and CDR2 FQNEAQ. This CDR3 has 14 amino acids. CDR3: CASSAQGGNTEAFF. CDR3 DNA sequence: TGTGCCAGCAGCGCACAGGGTGGGAACACTGAAGCTTTCTTT.

This clone occurred once. The V call is TRBV4-3, the J call TRBJ2-2; 10 nucleotides align to TRBD1. The CDR3 length is 16 residues. Germline CDR1 and CDR2: LGHNA and YSLEER. The V segment lost 3 bases and the J segment 5 bases; nucleotides outside the gene matches: 6. In nucleotides, the CDR3 is TGCGCCAGCAGCCACGGGACAGGGGTGGTAACCGGGGAGCTGTTTTTT. Its protein is CASSHGTGVVTGELFF.

The J gene is TRBJ2-3, the V gene TRBV10-3; a weak D match, TRBD2 (5 bases). V was shortened by 0 bases and J by 3 bases, with 7 bases between the two germline ends. CDR3 length equals 14 residues. CDR1 and CDR2 (germline): ENHRY, SYGVKD. The CDR3 here is CAISESTGTDTQYF. The CDR3 nucleotides read TGTGCCATCAGTGAGTCGACGGGGACAGATACGCAGTATTTT.

The genes are TRBV19 and TRBJ2-7; the D gene is possibly TRBD1 (6 bases). V lost 3 bases and J 2 bases, leaving 11 bases between the germline ends. The CDR3 runs to 14 residues. Per germline, CDR1 LNHDA and CDR2 SQIVND (reference sequence). CDR3 sequence: CASSMGRGPYEQYF. The CDR3 DNA reads TGTGCCAGTAGTATGGGCAGGGGCCCCTACGAGCAGTACTTC.

The chain is built from TRBV7-2 and TRBJ1-5; TRBD1 might be the D (5 bases). The CDR3 is made up of 15 amino acids. The germline CDR1 and CDR2 sequences are SGHTA and FQGNSA. Trimming took 6 bases from V and 0 from J, leaving 12 bases between them. The DNA for the CDR3 is TGTGCCAGCAGTTTCGACAGATATAGCAATCAGCCCCAGCATTTT. It yields the protein CASSFDRYSNQPQHF.

The V and J genes are TRBV11-2 and TRBJ2-7; D not resolved. Germline CDR1 SGHAT, CDR2 FQNNGV. Between the trimmed V and J ends, which lost 2 bases and 3 bases, there was a span of 17 bases. This CDR3 spans 16 amino acids. Here the CDR3 DNA reads TGTGCCAGCAGCTTATCCCCTCCTCCTAGGAACTACGAGCAGTACTTC. Its translation is CASSLSPPPRNYEQYF.

This clone was seen more than once but under ten times. The CDR3, as DNA: TGTGCCAGCATCCAACAGGGGGCCTTGTCCTATGGCTACACCTTC. Its protein is CASIQQGALSYGYTF. This rearrangement joins TRBV7-2 to TRBJ1-2, with 9 bases that match TRBD1. This CDR3 region has 15 residues. CDR1 SGHTA and CDR2 FQGNSA come from the germline V gene. The J segment lost 4 bases and the V segment lost 7 bases, leaving 10 bases of the junction unmatched.

The chain carries TRBV7-2 and TRBJ2-5, with 8 bases lining up with TRBD2. The V gene end was trimmed by 4 bases and the J gene end by 0 bases; junction bases not matched to a gene: 4. Germline CDR1 reads SGHTA; CDR2 reads FQGNSA. This CDR3 has 15 residues. CDR3 in DNA: TGTGCCAGCAGCTCAGTAGCGGGGAACCAAGAGACCCAGTACTTC. The encoded protein is CASSSVAGNQETQYF.

The chain links TRBV7-2 to TRBJ2-1; 8 bases align to TRBD2. With 8 bases clipped from V and 0 bases from J, the junction kept 6 bases outside the gene matches. The CDR3 runs 15 residues. The germline V gene encodes CDR1 SGHTA and CDR2 FQGNSA. Written as DNA, the CDR3 is TGTGCCAGCGGGATCGGGGGGGCCTCCTACAATGAGCAGTTCTTC. Translating it yields CASGIGGASYNEQFF.